This T cell receptor (beta chain) was documented in a study of long-term antiretroviral therapy in people with HIV. Treatment for all HIV-infected participants took place in the United States. CDR3 length equals 15 residues. The germline gives CDR1 MNHEY, CDR2 SVGAGI. Deletions cut 0 bases from V and 2 bases from J, with 8 bases between. Version v3.0 of the immunoSEQ assay was performed at survey level. The protocol was immunoSEQ multiplex PCR, while the TCRdb copy is restricted to in-frame clones and leaves out a portion. Of over 25,000 clones in the sample, roughly 80% were seen once. The receptor's source is a man aged 18 to 30 with HIV. Material: unsorted PBMCs, obtained 0.8 years before starting antiretroviral therapy. The V call is TRBV6-5, the J call TRBJ1-5; D call uncertain. CDR3 in DNA: TGTGCCAGCAGTTACTCAGGGATGCGCAATCAGCCCCAGCATTTT. Amino acids: CASSYSGMRNQPQHF.